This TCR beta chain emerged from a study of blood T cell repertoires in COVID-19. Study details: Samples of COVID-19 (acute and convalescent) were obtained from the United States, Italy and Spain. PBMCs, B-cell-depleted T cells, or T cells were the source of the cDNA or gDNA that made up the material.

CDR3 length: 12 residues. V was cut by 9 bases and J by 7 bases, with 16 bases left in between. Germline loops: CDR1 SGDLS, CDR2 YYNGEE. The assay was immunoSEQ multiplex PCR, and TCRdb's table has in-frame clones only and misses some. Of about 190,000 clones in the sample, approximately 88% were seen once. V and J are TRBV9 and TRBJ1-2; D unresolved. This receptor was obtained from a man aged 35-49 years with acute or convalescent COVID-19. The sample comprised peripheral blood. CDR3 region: CATSDRAGGYTF. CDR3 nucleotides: TGTGCCACCTCGGACCGGGCGGGTGGCTACACCTTC. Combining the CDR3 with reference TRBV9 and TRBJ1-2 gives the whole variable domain DSGVTQTPKHLITATGQRVTLRCSPRSGDLSVYWYQQSLDQGLQFLIQYYNGEERAKGNILERFSAQQFPDLHSELNLSSLELGDSALYFCATSDRAGGYTFGSGTRLTVV.